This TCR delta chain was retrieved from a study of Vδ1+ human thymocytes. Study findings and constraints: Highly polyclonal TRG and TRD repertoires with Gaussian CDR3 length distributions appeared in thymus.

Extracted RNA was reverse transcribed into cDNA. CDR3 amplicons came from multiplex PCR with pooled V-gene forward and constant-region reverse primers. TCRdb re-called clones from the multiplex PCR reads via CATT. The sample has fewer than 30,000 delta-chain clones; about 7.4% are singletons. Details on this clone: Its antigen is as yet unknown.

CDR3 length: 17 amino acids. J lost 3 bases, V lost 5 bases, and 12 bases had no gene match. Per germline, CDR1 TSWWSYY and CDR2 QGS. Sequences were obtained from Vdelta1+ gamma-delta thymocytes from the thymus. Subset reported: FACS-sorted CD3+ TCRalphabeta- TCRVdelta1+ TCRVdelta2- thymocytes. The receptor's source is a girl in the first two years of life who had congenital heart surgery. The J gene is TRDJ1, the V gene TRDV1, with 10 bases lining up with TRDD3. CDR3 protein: CALGSPRGIRGPDKLIF. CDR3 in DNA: TGTGCTCTTGGGTCACCTAGGGGGATACGAGGCCCCGATAAACTCATCTTT.